The 27 T cell receptor beta chains presented below share a single source sample, sequenced in a study of identical twins (dated by TCRdb to the mid-2010s). Library preparation used 5' RACE. Data came from an Illumina HiSeq 2000. TCRdb reran the public reads through fastp at Q25 and MiXCR, keeping productive beta chains. Each CDR3 protein appears once, grouped with its most common genes and DNA. Within this sample are fewer than 900,000 distinct CDR3 sequences, with about 20% of them counted one time only. The ten biggest clones cover about 4.5% of the sample. In addition, the sample was reused for a study of T cells expressing NK-cell markers.

The sequencing sample was made of PBMCs. The origin of the receptors is a woman aged 18-30 years in good health.

This clonotype appeared many times. The chain has TRBV7-2 and TRBJ1-2; possibly TRBD1 for D (5 bases). The germline gives CDR1 SGHTA, CDR2 FQGNSA. Trimming took off 2 bases at V and 2 bases at J, with 18 bases between the two ends. The CDR3 spans 17 residues. In nucleotides, the CDR3 is TGTGCCAGCAGCTTATGGGCAGGGATTAGTGGAAACTATGGCTACACCTTC. It is translated as CASSLWAGISGNYGYTF.

This chain joins TRBV2 and TRBJ2-3; 8 nucleotides agree with TRBD2. J gave up 14 bases and V 1 base, and 11 bases lay outside the gene matches. The germline CDR1 and CDR2 sequences are SNHLY and FYNNEI. CDR3 length: 14 residues. In DNA, the CDR3 is TGTGCCAGCAGTGAAGTGGGTCTAGCGGGTTGGCGGTATTTT. Translating gives CASSEVGLAGWRYF.

About this clonotype: It may be a read error: a sequence one base away is much more abundant. This chain joins TRBV12-3 or TRBV12-4 and TRBJ2-1; D ambiguous. The CDR3 is 11 residues long. The CDR3 spells CASRSPNDQFF. The CDR3, as DNA: TGTGCCAGCAGAAGCCCAAATGATCAGTTCTTC.

This clonotype was detected a few times. The genes are TRBV4-2 and TRBJ2-7, with D hard to call. In germline, CDR1 is LGHNA, CDR2 YNFKEQ. Deletions cut 3 bases from V and 5 bases from J, with 8 bases between. CDR3 length: 12 amino acids. The CDR3 loop reads CASSQSFHEQYF. The CDR3 DNA reads TGTGCCAGCAGCCAGAGCTTCCACGAGCAGTACTTC.

The rearrangement uses TRBV5-1 and TRBJ2-1; weak D call: TRBD2 (5 bases). The CDR3 consists of 14 residues. V lost 0 bases, J lost 5 bases, and 9 bases lay in between. The germline CDR1 and CDR2 sequences are SGHRS and YFSETQ. In DNA form, the CDR3 reads TGCGCCAGCAGCTTGGGTAGCGCGAACAATGAGCAGTTCTTC. Residues: CASSLGSANNEQFF.

The rearrangement links TRBV29-1 to TRBJ2-1; 10 positions match TRBD1. CDR3 length: 13 amino acids. The germline V gene has CDR1 SQVTM and CDR2 ANQGSEA. Trimming cost V 6 bases and J 2 bases; bases outside gene matches: 1. The CDR3 region is CSVGQGAYNEQFF. Here the CDR3 DNA reads TGCAGCGTAGGACAGGGGGCCTACAATGAGCAGTTCTTC.

This clonotype was recorded a few times. V usage is TRBV20-1 and J usage is TRBJ2-1; 8 bases fit TRBD2. V lost 2 bases to trimming and J lost 0 bases; unmatched junction nucleotides: 3. Germline CDR1 and CDR2: DFQATT and SNEGSKA (reference sequence). The CDR3 is 15 residues long. The CDR3 region has the DNA TGCAGTGCTAGACGGGGGGGCCCCTCCTACAATGAGCAGTTCTTC. The encoded protein is CSARRGGPSYNEQFF.

The CDR3 loop reads CSVGSGQDTQYF. The CDR3 DNA follows: TGCAGCGTGGGGTCAGGGCAAGATACGCAGTATTTT. The rearrangement joins TRBV29-1 to TRBJ2-3; maybe TRBD1 (5 bases). The CDR3 runs 12 residues. V was cut by 6 bases and J by 5 bases, with 12 bases left in between. CDR1 is SQVTM and CDR2 is ANQGSEA in the germline V gene.

This clonotype was found many times. This chain uses TRBV20-1 with TRBJ2-1; 11 bases fit TRBD2. The V and J ends lost 4 bases and 3 bases, in that order; junction bases with no gene match: 8. Germline V gene data show CDR1 as DFQATT and CDR2 as SNEGSKA (reference sequence). The CDR3 sequence is 16 residues long. CDR3 DNA sequence: TGCAGTGCTATCCTTAGCGGGGGGGCCTACTACAATGAGCAGTTCTTC. Its protein is CSAILSGGAYYNEQFF.

The V call is TRBV5-1, the J call TRBJ2-7; D unclear. Deletions cut 4 bases from V and 0 bases from J, with 8 bases between. This CDR3 contains 13 residues. CDR1 is SGHRS and CDR2 is YFSETQ in the germline V gene. CDR3 loop: CASSPFYSYEQYF. In DNA, the CDR3 is TGCGCCAGCAGCCCGTTTTACTCCTACGAGCAGTACTTC.

This clonotype was found a few times. This rearrangement joins TRBV12-3 or TRBV12-4 to TRBJ2-7; TRBD1 matches at 7 bases. The ends lost 6 bases at V and 3 bases at J; junction bases unmatched: 5. This CDR3 spans 13 amino acids. The CDR3 region is CASRRPGGYEQYF. The DNA for the CDR3 is TGTGCCAGCAGACGCCCAGGGGGCTACGAGCAGTACTTC.

This chain uses TRBV18 with TRBJ1-1; 8 nucleotides match TRBD1. The CDR3 length is 15 residues. In germline, CDR1 is KGHSH, CDR2 LQKENI. V shed 5 bases, J shed 1 base, and the junction held 6 bases outside the gene matches. The CDR3 loop is CASSSRGQGNTEAFF. CDR3 in DNA: TGTGCCAGCTCATCTCGTGGACAGGGGAACACTGAAGCTTTCTTT.

In this sample, this clonotype turned up a few times. The chain joins TRBV10-2 to TRBJ2-2, with TRBD2 identical over 8 bases. Trimming took 8 bases from V and 3 from J; bases not matched to a gene: 11. Germline V lookup: CDR1 WSHSY, CDR2 SAAADI. The CDR3 extends over 16 amino acids. The CDR3 DNA follows: TGCGCCAGCCTCACTCGGACTAGCCGCGACACCGGGGAGCTGTTTTTT. Amino acid sequence: CASLTRTSRDTGELFF.

V is TRBV18 and J is TRBJ2-1; D is possibly TRBD2 (7 bases). V dropped 2 bases and J dropped 7 bases, with 18 bases sitting between them. CDR1 is KGHSH, CDR2 LQKENI, per germline. The CDR3 runs to 16 residues. CDR3 sequence (DNA): TGTGCCAGCTCACCAAACCGGGGGGCGCCGAGGAATGAGCAGTTCTTC. It translates to CASSPNRGAPRNEQFF.

V and J are TRBV6-1 and TRBJ2-7; 8 positions match TRBD1. With 5 bases clipped from V and 6 bases from J, the junction kept 12 bases outside the gene matches. The CDR3 consists of 15 residues. Germline V CDR1 and CDR2: MNHNS, SASEGT. In DNA, the CDR3 is TGTGCCAGCAGTCAAAGACAGGGGAGTAGCGGCGAGCAGTACTTC. It yields the protein CASSQRQGSSGEQYF.

This clonotype was recorded a few times. The chain carries TRBV7-7 and TRBJ2-1; TRBD2 matches 10 bases. The V gene end was trimmed by 5 bases and the J gene end by 3 bases; junction bases not matched to a gene: 13. Germline CDR1 is SSHAT and CDR2 is FNYEAQ (reference sequence). The CDR3 runs to 18 residues. In DNA, the CDR3 is TGTGCCAGCAGCCCTCCTAGCGGGAGAGTTATTATCTACAATGAGCAGTTCTTC. Protein sequence: CASSPPSGRVIIYNEQFF.

V usage is TRBV12-3 or TRBV12-4 and J usage is TRBJ1-1; the D is unclear. V was cut by 7 bases and J by 1 base, with 16 bases left in between. The CDR3 contains 15 residues. The CDR3 bases are TGTGCCAGCATCCTGGGCCGGGGAAAGAACACTGAAGCTTTCTTT. It specifies CASILGRGKNTEAFF.

This clonotype was detected only a few times. The chain links TRBV18 to TRBJ2-3; 9 nucleotides line up with TRBD1. The CDR3 runs 15 residues. J gave up 3 bases and V 2 bases, and 3 bases lay outside the gene matches. Germline CDR1 reads KGHSH; CDR2 reads LQKENI. The CDR3 here is CASSPGTGRTDTQYF. The CDR3 DNA follows: TGTGCCAGCTCACCAGGGACAGGGAGGACAGATACGCAGTATTTT. Looking up the rest from reference TRBV18 and TRBJ2-3 gives the full variable domain: NAGVMQNPRHLVRRRGQEARLRCSPMKGHSHVYWYRQLPEEGLKFMVYLQKENIIDESGMPKERFSAEFPKEGPSILRIQQVVRGDSAAYFCASSPGTGRTDTQYFGPGTRLTVL.

This clonotype was seen a handful of times. The rearrangement joins TRBV20-1 to TRBJ1-5; D gene ambiguous. V dropped 3 bases and J dropped 2 bases, with 14 bases sitting between them. The CDR3 sequence is 15 residues long. CDR1 is DFQATT, CDR2 SNEGSKA, per germline (reference sequence). The CDR3 protein is CSARAPHTGNQPQHF. In nucleotides, the CDR3 is TGCAGTGCTAGGGCCCCTCACACAGGCAATCAGCCCCAGCATTTT.

This chain links TRBV6-5 with TRBJ1-1; D may be TRBD1 (5 bases). Looked up from germline, CDR1 is MNHEY and CDR2 is SVGAGI. This CDR3 is 14 amino acids long. The V end was cut by 4 bases, the J end by 5 bases, with 14 bases between. The CDR3 spells CASSSLGRRTEAFF. CDR3 bases: TGTGCCAGCAGTTCACTGGGACGCAGGACTGAAGCTTTCTTT.

This clonotype has only a few counts. The V call is TRBV6-5, the J call TRBJ2-4; D perhaps matches TRBD1 (5 bases). V was trimmed by 2 bases and J by 0 bases, leaving 14 bases between them. Germline assignment: CDR1 MNHEY and CDR2 SVGAGI. CDR3 length: 17 amino acids. CDR3: CASSYRSGAGAKNIQYF. The CDR3 DNA sequence: TGTGCCAGCAGTTACCGTTCTGGGGCCGGAGCCAAAAACATTCAGTACTTC.

The chain carries TRBV25-1 and TRBJ2-5; no definite D call. Germline CDR1 and CDR2: MGHDK and SYGVNS. This CDR3 comprises 14 residues. Deletions cut 3 bases from V and 4 bases from J, with 12 bases between. The CDR3 DNA reads TGTGCCAGCAGTGACTACCAGAGGCGAGAGACCCAGTACTTC. Translating gives CASSDYQRRETQYF.

This clonotype was seen a handful of times. The chain has TRBV29-1 and TRBJ1-5; possibly TRBD1 for D (6 bases). V gave up 7 bases and J gave up 2 bases, with 15 bases separating them. The germline gives CDR1 SQVTM, CDR2 ANQGSEA. The CDR3 extends over 14 amino acids. CDR3 DNA: TGCAGCGCCTCACCCTCAGGGGGCAATCAGCCCCAGCATTTT. This encodes CSASPSGGNQPQHF.

The V call is TRBV2, the J call TRBJ2-1; D not certain. This CDR3 spans 14 amino acids. CDR1 and CDR2 (germline): SNHLY, FYNNEI. Between the trimmed V and J ends, which lost 5 bases and 2 bases, there was a span of 10 bases. The CDR3 is CASSSRAPYNEQFF. CDR3 coding DNA: TGTGCCAGCAGTTCTCGGGCGCCCTACAATGAGCAGTTCTTC.

This clonotype occurred many times. The chain has TRBV29-1 and TRBJ2-3; D possibly corresponds to TRBD2 (6 bases). Germline V gives CDR1 SQVTM, CDR2 ANQGSEA. The CDR3 has 13 amino acids. V dropped 2 bases and J dropped 4 bases, with 10 bases sitting between them. The CDR3 here is CSVERGTADTQYF. The DNA of the CDR3 is TGCAGCGTTGAAAGAGGGACTGCAGATACGCAGTATTTT.

The table lists this clonotype with many counts. The chain is built from TRBV2 and TRBJ2-7; 9 nucleotides align to TRBD1. Germline CDR1 and CDR2: SNHLY and FYNNEI. The J segment lost 2 bases and the V segment lost 5 bases, leaving 4 bases of the junction unmatched. The CDR3 length is 14 residues. CDR3 region: CASSTGTGTYEQYF. Written as DNA, the CDR3 is TGTGCCAGCAGTACCGGGACAGGGACCTACGAGCAGTACTTC.

This clonotype showed up many times. This chain links TRBV20-1 with TRBJ2-1; TRBD2 might be the D (7 bases). Trimming removed 2 bases at V and 3 bases at J, with 11 bases between. The CDR3 covers 14 residues. Germline assignment: CDR1 DFQATT and CDR2 SNEGSKA (reference sequence). CDR3 DNA: TGCAGTGCTAGAACGGGGGGCCTCTACAATGAGCAGTTCTTC. Amino acid sequence: CSARTGGLYNEQFF.